This T cell receptor beta chain was sequenced for a study of blood T cells in healthy people across ages (dated by TCRdb to 2013 to 2016). In terms of the full investigation: In model experiments, roughly one uniquely barcoded TCR beta cDNA molecule per two T cells was captured by template switching. Age-related changes in TCR beta repertoire diversity were measured in the study by deep sequencing normalized with unique cDNA molecular identifiers. The donors were split into four age groups: young (average roughly 15 years), middle-aged (roughly 42), aged (approximately 60) and long-lived (roughly 77). Donors of different ages were randomly distributed across sequencing lanes to avoid experimental bias. Using the same blood draw, the study looked at two additional independent replicas of 1 million unique cDNA reads for two donors, one aged 18 to 30 and the other aged 80 or older.

Turning to this clonotype: Its antigen target is currently unknown. Base-call qualities are not available, and no considerably larger clone is one nucleotide away.

The library was built by means of 5' RACE. The reads were generated on an Illumina HiSeq 2500. A second 7 to 11 cycle PCR used a sample-barcoded 5' primer and a J-beta primer mix. A unique molecular identifier was introduced onto each TCR beta cDNA molecule by a template-switch 5' adaptor carrying 12 random nucleotides. At least 2.5 million CDR3-containing paired-end reads were obtained from each sample. First-strand cDNA was synthesized from all RNA with the Mint cDNA synthesis kit, primed by a TRBC-specific oligonucleotide. Following uracil-DNA glycosylase treatment, all cDNA underwent a first 18-cycle PCR with the universal primers M1SS and BC2_uni_R. The original methods were these. For normalization, 1 million high-quality reads were randomly selected from each sample, with every read carrying a distinct molecular identifier. Instead of being binned into consensus sequences, reads that shared molecular identifiers were thrown out. CDR3 identification, clonotype clustering and error correction used MiTCR with a Q25 quality threshold and the strictest error-elimination algorithm. A nonparametric unseen species model with Euler transformation was used to estimate a lower bound on total TCR beta diversity. TCRdb reworked the public reads: Q25 trimming with fastp, MiXCR clone assembly, productive beta chains retained. Identical CDR3 protein sequences are pooled into one entry, listed with their most common genes and DNA. What appears here as the V and J calls and clone size reflects TCRdb's work, not the paper's. This sample lists about 670,000 distinct CDR3 sequences; approximately 52% were detected once. The ten largest make up approximately 13% of the sample.

Results and caveats for the whole study, not just this receptor: Observed TCR beta diversity correlated strongly with the percentage of naive T cells measured by flow cytometry. The CMV infection status of donors was not known, potentially confounding age-related changes in expanded clonotypes. Observed TCR beta diversity per million T cells fell roughly linearly with age, and a significant reduction was already apparent by age around 36. Compared with the aged group, the long-lived group had more naive CD4+ T cells, fewer expanded clones and increased TCR diversity, a pattern suggesting age selection. Bulk unsorted PBMC profiling prevented conclusive comparison of naive and antigen-experienced compartments. Total diversity estimates from one million sequenced T cells were considered lower bounds and underestimates.

Its CDR3 holds 16 amino acids, cysteine through phenylalanine. Of all the DNA, just the CDR3 is kept, 48 bases in frame from base 1. Sequences DFQATT (CDR1) and SNEGSKA (CDR2) are obtained from the germline V gene (reference sequence). Donors were under 40 systemically healthy Caucasian individuals from Russia aged about 6 to 100 years. Each donor gave 8.5 to 10 milliliters of peripheral blood, collected into EDTA-treated Vacutainer tubes. Ficoll-Paque density-gradient centrifugation was used to isolate PBMCs, with at least 6.5 million per sample. Trizol reagent was used to extract total RNA from PBMCs, with at least 5 micrograms per sample. Naive CD45RAhigh/CD27high T cell percentages were measured by flow cytometry on a PBMC aliquot from every donor.

The chain is made from TRBV20-1 and TRBJ2-5, with 9 middle bases fitting TRBD2. The DNA end is a closer match to TRBJ2-7, so the J assignment may be wrong. The TCR was taken from an elderly woman in good health. Sequences were obtained from blood. The nucleotides read TGCAGTGCTAACCGCGATAGCGGGAGCGTCGCCTACGAGCAGTACTTC. The encoded protein is CSANRDSGSVAYEQYF.